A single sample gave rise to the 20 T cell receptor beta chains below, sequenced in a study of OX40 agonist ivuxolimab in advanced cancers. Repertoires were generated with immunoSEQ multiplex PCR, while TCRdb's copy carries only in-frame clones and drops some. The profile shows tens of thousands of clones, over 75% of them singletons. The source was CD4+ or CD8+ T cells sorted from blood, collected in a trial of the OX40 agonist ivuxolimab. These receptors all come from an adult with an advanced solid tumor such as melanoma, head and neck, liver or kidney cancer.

The CDR3 protein is CASSPTSGRTYEQYF. The CDR3 nucleotides are TGTGCCAGCAGCCCTACTAGCGGGAGGACCTACGAGCAGTACTTC. The chain is built from TRBV7-3 and TRBJ2-7; the match to TRBD2 covers 12 bases. The germline V gene encodes CDR1 SGHTA and CDR2 FQGTGA. The CDR3 has 15 residues. Trimming cost V 5 bases and J 2 bases; bases outside gene matches: 4. The full variable domain, in which reference TRBV7-3 and TRBJ2-7 provide the parts outside the CDR3, is GAGVSQTPSNKVTEKGKYVELRCDPISGHTALYWYRQSLGQGPEFLIYFQGTGAADDSGLPNDRFFAVRPEGSVSTLKIQRTERGDSAVYLCASSPTSGRTYEQYFGPGTRLTVT.

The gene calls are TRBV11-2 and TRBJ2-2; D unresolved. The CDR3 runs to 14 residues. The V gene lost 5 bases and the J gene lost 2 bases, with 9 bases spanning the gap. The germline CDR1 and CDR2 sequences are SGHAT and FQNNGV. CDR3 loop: CASSEWVNTGELFF. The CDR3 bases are TGTGCCAGCAGCGAATGGGTAAACACCGGGGAGCTGTTTTTT.

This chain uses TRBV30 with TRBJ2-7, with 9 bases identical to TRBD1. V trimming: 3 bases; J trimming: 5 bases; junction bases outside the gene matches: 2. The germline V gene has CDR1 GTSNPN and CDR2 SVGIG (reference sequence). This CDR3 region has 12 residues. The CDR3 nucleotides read TGTGCCTGGAGCGGGACAGGGAACGAGCAGTACTTC. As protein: CAWSGTGNEQYF. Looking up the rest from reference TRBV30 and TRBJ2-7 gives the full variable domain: SQTIHQWPATLVQPVGSPLSLECTVEGTSNPNLYWYRQAAGRGLQLLFYSVGIGQISSEVPQNLSASRPQDRQFILSSKKLLLSDSGFYLCAWSGTGNEQYFGPGTRLTVT.

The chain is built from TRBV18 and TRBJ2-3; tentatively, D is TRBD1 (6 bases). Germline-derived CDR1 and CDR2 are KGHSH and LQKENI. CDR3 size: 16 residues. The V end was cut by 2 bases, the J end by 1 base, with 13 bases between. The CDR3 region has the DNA TGTGCCAGCTCACCATATACAGGGTTCGGCACAGATACGCAGTATTTT. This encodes CASSPYTGFGTDTQYF.

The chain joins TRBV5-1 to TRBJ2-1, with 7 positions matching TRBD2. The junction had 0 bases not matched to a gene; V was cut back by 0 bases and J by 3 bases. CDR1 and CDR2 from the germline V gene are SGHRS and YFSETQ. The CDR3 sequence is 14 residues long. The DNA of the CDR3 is TGCGCCAGCAGCTTGGTAGCGGGCTACAATGAGCAGTTCTTC. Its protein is CASSLVAGYNEQFF.

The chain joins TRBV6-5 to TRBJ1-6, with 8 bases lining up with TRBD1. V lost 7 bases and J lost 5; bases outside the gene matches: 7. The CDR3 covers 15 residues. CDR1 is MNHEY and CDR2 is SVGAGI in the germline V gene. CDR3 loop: CASTTGGPDNSPLHF. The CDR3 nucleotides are TGTGCCAGCACTACAGGGGGTCCGGATAATTCACCCCTCCACTTT.

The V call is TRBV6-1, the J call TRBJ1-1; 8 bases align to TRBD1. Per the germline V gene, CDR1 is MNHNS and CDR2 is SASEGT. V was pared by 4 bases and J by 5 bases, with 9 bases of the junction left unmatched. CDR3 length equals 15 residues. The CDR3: CASSGAGGPGTEAFF. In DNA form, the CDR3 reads TGTGCCAGCAGTGGGGCAGGGGGCCCCGGGACTGAAGCTTTCTTT.

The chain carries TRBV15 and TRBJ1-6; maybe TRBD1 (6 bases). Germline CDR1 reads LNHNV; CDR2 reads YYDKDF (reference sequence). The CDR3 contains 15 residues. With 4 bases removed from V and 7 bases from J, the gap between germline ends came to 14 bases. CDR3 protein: CATSKTGTPNSPLHF. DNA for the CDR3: TGTGCCACCAGCAAAACCGGGACACCCAATTCACCCCTCCACTTT.

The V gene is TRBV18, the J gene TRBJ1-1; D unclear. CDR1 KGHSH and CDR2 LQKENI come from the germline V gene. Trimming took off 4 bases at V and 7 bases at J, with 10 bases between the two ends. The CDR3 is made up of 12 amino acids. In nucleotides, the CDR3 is TGTGCCAGCTCACTCGGGGAAGGTGAAGCTTTCTTT. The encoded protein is CASSLGEGEAFF. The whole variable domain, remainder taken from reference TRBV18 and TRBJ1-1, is NAGVMQNPRHLVRRRGQEARLRCSPMKGHSHVYWYRQLPEEGLKFMVYLQKENIIDESGMPKERFSAEFPKEGPSILRIQQVVRGDSAAYFCASSLGEGEAFFGQGTRLTVV.

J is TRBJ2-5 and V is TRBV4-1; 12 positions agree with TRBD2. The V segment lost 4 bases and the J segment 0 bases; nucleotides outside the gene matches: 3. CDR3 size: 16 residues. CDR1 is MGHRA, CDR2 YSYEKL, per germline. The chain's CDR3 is CASSPTSGGYQETQYF. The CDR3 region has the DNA TGCGCCAGCAGCCCCACTAGCGGGGGGTACCAAGAGACCCAGTACTTC.

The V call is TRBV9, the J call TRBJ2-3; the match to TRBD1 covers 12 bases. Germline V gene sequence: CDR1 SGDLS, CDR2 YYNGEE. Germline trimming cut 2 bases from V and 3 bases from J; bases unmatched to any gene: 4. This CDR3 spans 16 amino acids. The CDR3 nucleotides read TGTGCCAGCAGCGTCGGGGGACAGGGGGCAACAGATACGCAGTATTTT. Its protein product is CASSVGGQGATDTQYF.

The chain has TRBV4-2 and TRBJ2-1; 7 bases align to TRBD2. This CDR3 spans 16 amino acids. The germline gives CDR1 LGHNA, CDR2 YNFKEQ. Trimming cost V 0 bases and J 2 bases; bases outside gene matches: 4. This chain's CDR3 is CASSQEGREPYNEQFF. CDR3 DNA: TGTGCCAGCAGCCAAGAGGGGAGGGAACCCTACAATGAGCAGTTCTTC.

CDR3 DNA sequence: TGTGCCAGCAGCTTTGTTGAGGGCAAAGGCGACGAGCAGTACTTC. Amino acid sequence: CASSFVEGKGDEQYF. V and J are TRBV5-6 and TRBJ2-5; D possibly corresponds to TRBD2 (5 bases). The DNA end is more similar to TRBJ2-7, so the J call may be wrong. Germline V gives CDR1 SGHDT, CDR2 YYEEEE. The CDR3 length is 15 residues.

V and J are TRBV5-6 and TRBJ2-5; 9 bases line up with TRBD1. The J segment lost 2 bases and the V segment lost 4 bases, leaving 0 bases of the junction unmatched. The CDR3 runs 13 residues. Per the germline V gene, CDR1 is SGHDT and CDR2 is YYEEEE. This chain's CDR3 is CASSGTGQETQYF. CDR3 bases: TGTGCCAGCAGCGGGACAGGGCAAGAGACCCAGTACTTC.

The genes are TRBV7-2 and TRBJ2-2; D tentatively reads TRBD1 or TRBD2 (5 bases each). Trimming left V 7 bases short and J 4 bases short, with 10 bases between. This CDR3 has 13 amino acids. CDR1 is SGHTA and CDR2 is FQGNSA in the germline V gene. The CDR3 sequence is CASKWGSTGELFF. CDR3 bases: TGTGCCAGCAAGTGGGGGAGCACCGGGGAGCTGTTTTTT.

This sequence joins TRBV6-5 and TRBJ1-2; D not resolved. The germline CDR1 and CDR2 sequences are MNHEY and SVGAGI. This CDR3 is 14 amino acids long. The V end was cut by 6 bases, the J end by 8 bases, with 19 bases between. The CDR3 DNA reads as TGTGCCAGCAGCCTCCCACGGACTGGCGGGGGCTACACCTTC. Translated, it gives CASSLPRTGGGYTF.

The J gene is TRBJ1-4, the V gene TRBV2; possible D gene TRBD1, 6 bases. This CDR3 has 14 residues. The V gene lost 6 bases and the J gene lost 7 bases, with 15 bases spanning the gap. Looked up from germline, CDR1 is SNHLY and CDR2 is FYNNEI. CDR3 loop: CASSLPGDREKLFF. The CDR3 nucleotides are TGTGCCAGCAGCTTGCCAGGGGATCGTGAAAAACTGTTTTTT.

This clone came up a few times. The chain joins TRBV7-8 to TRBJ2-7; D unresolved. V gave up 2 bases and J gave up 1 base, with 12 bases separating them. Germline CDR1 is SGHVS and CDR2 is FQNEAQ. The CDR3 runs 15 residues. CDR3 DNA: TGTGCCAGCAGCTTATCGGCCGGAACTTCCTACGAGCAGTACTTC. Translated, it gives CASSLSAGTSYEQYF.

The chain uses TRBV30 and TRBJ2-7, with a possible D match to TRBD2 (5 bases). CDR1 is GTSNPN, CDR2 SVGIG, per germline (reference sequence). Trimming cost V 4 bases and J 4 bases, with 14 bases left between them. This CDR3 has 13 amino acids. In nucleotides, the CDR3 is TGTGCCTGGATTTCGAGGGAGCGGTACGAGCAGTACTTC. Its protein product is CAWISRERYEQYF. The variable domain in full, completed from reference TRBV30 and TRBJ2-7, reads SQTIHQWPATLVQPVGSPLSLECTVEGTSNPNLYWYRQAAGRGLQLLFYSVGIGQISSEVPQNLSASRPQDRQFILSSKKLLLSDSGFYLCAWISRERYEQYFGPGTRLTVT.

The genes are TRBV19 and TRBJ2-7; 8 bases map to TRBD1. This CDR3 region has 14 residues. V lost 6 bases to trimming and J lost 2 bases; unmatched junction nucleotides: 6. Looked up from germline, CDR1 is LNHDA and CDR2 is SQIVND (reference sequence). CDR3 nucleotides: TGTGCCAGTAGCCAGGACAGGGCTACCTACGAGCAGTACTTC. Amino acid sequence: CASSQDRATYEQYF.